Listed below are T cell receptor beta chains from one sample, sequenced in a study of control samples from healthy donors and cancer patients. Repertoires were generated with immunoSEQ multiplex PCR, while TCRdb's copy carries only in-frame clones and drops some. The repertoire has around 100,000 clones, roughly 89% of them found once; the top ten carry about 8%. The source material was blood. The origin of the receptors is a young man in good health. The CDR3 runs from the conserved cysteine through the conserved F or W. A D gene is named only where the DNA matches it firmly. Some rows have no size entry. The others give once, few or many, or a class for an expanded clone.

TRBJ2-1 TRBV5-1 . . CASSLEPRATEQFF TGCGCCAGCAGCTTGGAACCTCGGGCCACTGAGCAGTTCTTC
TRBJ2-1 TRBV11-3 . TRBD2 CASSPGRGGYNEQFF TGTGCCAGCAGCCCCGGGAGGGGAGGGTACAATGAGCAGTTCTTC
TRBJ2-5 TRBV7-2 . . CASSSRGPMETQYF TGTGCCAGCAGCTCTCGGGGCCCCATGGAGACCCAGTACTTC
TRBJ2-4 TRBV30 once . CAWSSGGADIQYF TGTGCCTGGAGTTCGGGGGGCGCGGACATTCAGTACTTC
TRBJ2-7 TRBV15 . TRBD1 CATSRDQGTGKDEQYF TGTGCCACCAGCAGAGATCAAGGGACAGGGAAGGACGAGCAGTACTTC
TRBJ1-5 TRBV10-3 . . CAISASGPSNQPQHF TGTGCCATCAGTGCCTCCGGGCCTAGCAATCAGCCCCAGCATTTT
TRBJ2-2 TRBV27 . . CASSLTLYQRLRTGELFF TGTGCCAGCAGTCTAACCCTATATCAGCGGCTTCGGACCGGGGAGCTGTTTTTT
TRBJ1-5 TRBV6-5 once TRBD1 CASLRDRMNQPQHF TGTGCCAGCTTGAGGGACAGAATGAATCAGCCCCAGCATTTT
TRBJ1-4 TRBV6-5 . . CASSSFGEKLFF TGTGCCAGCAGCTCCTTCGGGGAAAAACTGTTTTTT
TRBJ1-1 TRBV20-1 . . CSARTAYEAFF TGCAGTGCTAGGACAGCCTATGAAGCTTTCTTT
TRBJ2-6 TRBV6-2/TRBV6-3 . TRBD1 CASSSGQGPFSGANVLTF TGTGCCAGCAGTTCCGGACAGGGCCCTTTCTCTGGGGCCAACGTCCTGACTTTC
TRBJ2-2 TRBV29-1 . TRBD2 CSVARGGYATGELFF TGCAGCGTTGCGCGGGGGGGATATGCTACCGGGGAGCTGTTTTTT
TRBJ2-7 TRBV24-1 . . CATSDPLQGYEQYF TGTGCCACCAGTGATCCTTTACAAGGTTACGAGCAGTACTTC
TRBJ2-1 TRBV3-1/TRBV3-2 . . CASSVDLSTEQFF TGTGCCAGCAGCGTCGACCTTAGTACTGAGCAGTTCTTC
TRBJ2-3 TRBV9 . . CASSVGSGVLLTDTQYF TGTGCCAGCAGCGTAGGATCAGGGGTACTGCTCACAGATACGCAGTATTTT
TRBJ2-7 TRBV12-3/TRBV12-4 . . CASSPHSSYEQYF TGTGCCAGCAGCCCCCACAGCTCCTACGAGCAGTACTTC